These 19 T cell receptor beta chains originate from one sample sequenced in a study of Ad26.COV2.S vaccination and SARS-CoV-2 variants. Treatment of the sample: around 19 received Ad26.COV2.S at low or high dose, single or two shots; about 5 received placebo; per-sample allocation not given. Material that was analyzed had been drawn on day 63 after the first vaccine or placebo injection. Libraries were prepared by immunoSEQ multiplex PCR; TCRdb keeps only in-frame clonotypes and omits some of them. The table records about 330,000 clones, 90% of them present only once. Sequences were derived from peripheral blood, sampled in a trial of Ad26.COV2.S vaccine versus placebo. Receptors originate from a person aged 18-65 years who received the Ad26.COV2.S COVID-19 vaccine or a placebo.

V and J are TRBV7-2 and TRBJ1-1, with a possible D match to TRBD1 (6 bases). Deletions cut 2 bases from V and 5 bases from J, with 12 bases between. The CDR3 is made up of 14 amino acids. Germline V gene lookup returns CDR1 SGHTA and CDR2 FQGNSA. Here the CDR3 DNA reads TGTGCCAGCAGCTTAACAGGGTTCTGGACTGAAGCTTTCTTT. Translated, it gives CASSLTGFWTEAFF.

The chain combines TRBV4-3 with TRBJ2-3; 8 nucleotides agree with TRBD2. From germline, CDR1 is LGHNA and CDR2 YSLEER. The J segment lost 5 bases and the V segment lost 8 bases, leaving 9 bases of the junction unmatched. The CDR3 covers 14 residues. The CDR3 loop reads CASSPGGAGDTQYF. Here the CDR3 DNA reads TGCGCCAGCTCTCCGGGGGGGGCGGGAGATACGCAGTATTTT.

This clone was picked up a small number of times. This chain joins TRBV5-1 and TRBJ2-1; possibly TRBD1 or TRBD2 for D (6 bases each). In germline, CDR1 is SGHRS, CDR2 YFSETQ. Trimming removed 0 bases from V and 7 bases from J, with 17 bases in between. The CDR3 has 16 residues. Written as DNA, the CDR3 is TGCGCCAGCAGCTTGGTGGGGGGCGTGTTGGGAAATGAGCAGTTCTTC. Protein product: CASSLVGGVLGNEQFF.

V and J are TRBV5-1 and TRBJ1-3; 10 positions match TRBD1. This CDR3 is built from 15 residues. The germline gives CDR1 SGHRS, CDR2 YFSETQ. Unmatched junction bases numbered 7, after V lost 4 bases and J lost 6 bases. DNA for the CDR3: TGCGCCAGCAGCCGAACCGGGACAGGGGAAAACACCATATATTTT. Protein product: CASSRTGTGENTIYF. The full variable domain, in which reference TRBV5-1 and TRBJ1-3 provide the parts outside the CDR3, is KAGVTQTPRYLIKTRGQQVTLSCSPISGHRSVSWYQQTPGQGLQFLFEYFSETQRNKGNFPGRFSGRQFSNSRSEMNVSTLELGDSALYLCASSRTGTGENTIYFGEGSWLTVV.

This chain connects TRBV12-3 or TRBV12-4 to TRBJ1-1; tentatively, D is TRBD1 (6 bases). V was pared by 10 bases and J by 6 bases, with 18 bases between. This CDR3 has 13 residues. DNA for the CDR3: TGTGCCACCAAACTGGGGGCGAGACCTGAAGCTTTCTTT. It is translated as CATKLGARPEAFF.

The sample holds a few counts of this clone. The gene calls are TRBV7-9 and TRBJ1-5; 7 nucleotides align to TRBD1. V trimming: 10 bases; J trimming: 5 bases; junction bases outside the gene matches: 11. The CDR3 runs 14 residues. CDR1 is SEHNR and CDR2 is FQNEAQ in the germline V gene (reference sequence). CDR3 loop: CATTPGTEDQPQHF. The CDR3 bases are TGTGCCACCACCCCCGGGACAGAGGATCAGCCCCAGCATTTT.

The chain links TRBV27 to TRBJ2-1; 7 bases map to TRBD1. Germline CDR1 and CDR2: MNHEY and SMNVEV (reference sequence). The V segment lost 5 bases and the J segment 5 bases; nucleotides outside the gene matches: 18. The CDR3 loop spans 18 amino acids. As DNA, the CDR3 is TGTGCCAGCAGTCACCAGTTTACCTTGACAGGGCCGGACAATGAGCAGTTCTTC. The encoded protein is CASSHQFTLTGPDNEQFF.

This chain connects TRBV3-1 (or the pseudogene TRBV3-2) to TRBJ1-6, with TRBD1 matching 8 bases. The germline gives CDR1 LGHDT, CDR2 YNNKEL (reference sequence). Germline trimming cut 1 base from V and 6 bases from J; bases unmatched to any gene: 8. The CDR3 has 17 amino acids. The CDR3 DNA is TGTGCCAGCAGCCAAGGTCCCGACAGGGGTGGTAATTCACCCCTCCACTTT. As protein: CASSQGPDRGGNSPLHF.

This chain joins TRBV6-2 or TRBV6-3 and TRBJ1-5; D remains unclear. V gave up 7 bases and J gave up 3 bases, with 16 bases separating them. Germline lookup yields CDR1 MNHEY and CDR2 SVGEGT. The CDR3 loop spans 15 amino acids. The CDR3 DNA is TGTGCCAGCACCCCAAACCTCCGGACCAATCAGCCCCAGCATTTT. This translates into CASTPNLRTNQPQHF.

As to this clone: At one end the junction does not follow the germline gene, possibly because of a read error. The chain is built from TRBV30 and TRBJ2-1; TRBD2 agrees at 10 bases. Germline lookup yields CDR1 GTSNPN and CDR2 SVGIG (reference sequence). CDR3 length equals 15 residues. The CDR3 coding sequence is TGTGCCCGGAGGTCCCTAGCGGGAGTATGGCCTGAGCAGTTCTTC. Translated, it gives CARRSLAGVWPEQFF. The entire variable domain, with the rest obtained from reference TRBV30 and TRBJ2-1, is as follows: SQTIHQWPATLVQPVGSPLSLECTVEGTSNPNLYWYRQAAGRGLQLLFYSVGIGQISSEVPQNLSASRPQDRQFILSSKKLLLSDSGFYLCARRSLAGVWPEQFFGPGTRLTVL.

Written as DNA, the CDR3 is TGTGCCTGGAGTGTGAGTAAGGAGACCCAGTACTTC. This encodes CAWSVSKETQYF. This sequence joins TRBV30 and TRBJ2-5; D is undetermined. The ends were cut back, 0 bases at V and 5 bases at J, with 7 bases in the middle. The germline CDR1 and CDR2 sequences are GTSNPN and SVGIG (reference sequence). The CDR3 contains 12 residues.

The chain combines TRBV11-2 with TRBJ2-2; 10 positions agree with TRBD2. This CDR3 is built from 17 residues. J lost 2 bases, V lost 5 bases, and 8 bases had no gene match. The germline CDR1 and CDR2 sequences are SGHAT and FQNNGV. The CDR3 region has the DNA TGTGCCAGCAGCCTTTTCCCTAGCGGGGGTAACACCGGGGAGCTGTTTTTT. Translated, it gives CASSLFPSGGNTGELFF. Supplemented by reference TRBV11-2 and TRBJ2-2, the full variable domain reads EAGVAQSPRYKIIEKRQSVAFWCNPISGHATLYWYQQILGQGPKLLIQFQNNGVVDDSQLPKDRFSAERLKGVDSTLKIQPAKLEDSAVYLCASSLFPSGGNTGELFFGEGSRLTVL.

The chain joins TRBV5-5 to TRBJ2-5; possible D gene TRBD2, 7 bases. Germline loops: CDR1 SGHKS, CDR2 YYEKEE (reference sequence). The CDR3 length is 14 residues. The V end was cut by 4 bases, the J end by 5 bases, with 15 bases between. CDR3 protein: CASSQTGLDETQYF. In DNA form, the CDR3 reads TGTGCCAGCAGCCAGACAGGACTAGATGAGACCCAGTACTTC.

The chain combines TRBV28 with TRBJ2-1; TRBD2 matches at 8 bases. Germline loops: CDR1 MDHEN, CDR2 SYDVKM. CDR3 length: 15 amino acids. Germline trimming cut 6 bases from V and 4 bases from J; bases unmatched to any gene: 8. This CDR3 is CASRVSSGTYNEQFF. The DNA for the CDR3 is TGTGCCAGCAGAGTCAGTAGCGGGACGTACAATGAGCAGTTCTTC.

V gene TRBV9 combines with J gene TRBJ2-1; tentatively, D is TRBD2 (6 bases). V was cut by 3 bases and J by 6 bases, with 13 bases left in between. Germline-derived CDR1 and CDR2 are SGDLS and YYNGEE. The CDR3 contains 14 residues. CDR3: CASSARDWGNEQFF. Here the CDR3 DNA reads TGTGCCAGCAGCGCGCGGGACTGGGGCAATGAGCAGTTCTTC.

The CDR3 loop is CASSSVGTGELFF. The CDR3, as DNA: TGTGCCAGCAGCTCGGTCGGGACCGGGGAGCTGTTTTTT. The chain couples TRBV12-3 or TRBV12-4 to TRBJ2-2, with D uncertain. The CDR3 runs 13 residues. The germline V and J ends were trimmed by 6 bases and 5 bases, with 10 bases remaining between them.

The chain recombines TRBV7-2 with TRBJ2-6; D is unclear. The V and J ends lost 5 bases and 0 bases respectively, with 11 bases between them. The germline V gene encodes CDR1 SGHTA and CDR2 FQGNSA. The CDR3 contains 16 residues. In DNA, the CDR3 is TGTGCCAGCAGCCGTATGGTCCTCTCTGGGGCCAACGTCCTGACTTTC. This gives the protein CASSRMVLSGANVLTF.

This clone has just one count. The chain links TRBV15 to TRBJ2-7; D gene uncertain. Looked up from germline, CDR1 is LNHNV and CDR2 is YYDKDF (reference sequence). The CDR3 length is 14 residues. The V gene lost 1 base and the J gene lost 2 bases, with 9 bases spanning the gap. The CDR3 sequence: CATSRGGLTYEQYF. The CDR3 DNA reads TGTGCCACCAGCAGAGGTGGGCTAACCTACGAGCAGTACTTC.

The chain is built from TRBV28 and TRBJ2-1, with TRBD2 matching 12 bases. Germline V gives CDR1 MDHEN, CDR2 SYDVKM. J was trimmed by 5 bases and V by 7 bases; bases with no gene match: 6. CDR3 length: 15 residues. CDR3 loop: CASTPGLAGNNEQFF. The DNA of the CDR3 is TGTGCCAGCACCCCGGGACTAGCGGGTAACAATGAGCAGTTCTTC.